A single sample is the source of the 30 T cell receptor beta chains below, sequenced in a study of CD8 T cells in ankylosing spondylitis. TCRdb independently ran MiXCR on the 5' RACE reads; one entry per CDR3 protein. The sample records some 90,000 distinct CDR3 sequences, around 25% being singletons. Sample: blood, either unsorted or a sorted T cell fraction (not recorded which). These receptor sequences come from a male donor with ankylosing spondylitis or in good health (not recorded which).

This chain links TRBV9 with TRBJ2-2; 7 nucleotides match TRBD1. The CDR3 covers 17 residues. CDR1 is SGDLS, CDR2 YYNGEE, per germline. V lost 0 bases and J lost 0; bases outside the gene matches: 5. CDR3 coding DNA: TGTGCCAGCAGCGTAGCCCGGACAGGACCGAACACCGGGGAGCTGTTTTTT. Protein: CASSVARTGPNTGELFF.

This clonotype was seen at least ten times. The chain links TRBV20-1 to TRBJ2-5, with TRBD1 as a possible D gene (6 bases). CDR3 length: 15 amino acids. Trimming took 2 bases from V and 1 from J, leaving 14 bases between them. Germline V gene data show CDR1 as DFQATT and CDR2 as SNEGSKA (reference sequence). CDR3 sequence reads: CSARWAGASQETQYF. DNA of the CDR3: TGCAGTGCTAGATGGGCAGGGGCTTCCCAAGAGACCCAGTACTTC.

This clonotype was seen ten or more times. The chain uses TRBV20-1 and TRBJ2-7; D is possibly TRBD1 (5 bases). The CDR3 is made up of 14 amino acids. The V and J ends lost 1 base and 1 base respectively, with 11 bases between them. Per the germline V gene, CDR1 is DFQATT and CDR2 is SNEGSKA (reference sequence). The CDR3 DNA is TGCAGTGCTAGAGCGGACACGAGTTCCTACGAGCAGTACTTC. This codes for CSARADTSSYEQYF.

V is TRBV5-1 and J is TRBJ2-5; D call uncertain. Germline V gene sequence: CDR1 SGHRS, CDR2 YFSETQ. The CDR3 length is 13 residues. V was clipped by 4 bases and J by 2 bases, with 9 bases between them. This CDR3 is CASSPILQETQYF. CDR3 DNA sequence: TGCGCCAGCAGCCCAATCCTACAAGAGACCCAGTACTTC.

This clonotype came up a few times. V usage is TRBV5-1 and J usage is TRBJ1-6; D might be TRBD1 (5 bases). Deletions cut 5 bases from V and 7 bases from J, with 10 bases between. CDR1 and CDR2 from the germline V gene are SGHRS and YFSETQ. This CDR3 comprises 13 residues. CDR3 loop: CASRGTQNSPLHF. Here the CDR3 DNA reads TGCGCCAGCAGGGGGACTCAGAATTCACCCCTCCACTTT.

In DNA form, the CDR3 reads TGTGCCAGCAGCGATACTAGTCACTCCTACGAGCAGTACGTC. Its translation: CASSDTSHSYEQYV. This chain joins TRBV3-1 and TRBJ2-7; D perhaps matches TRBD2 (5 bases). Trimming stripped 5 bases from V and 0 bases from J, with 11 bases between. Germline V gene sequence: CDR1 LGHDT, CDR2 YNNKEL (reference sequence). The CDR3 consists of 14 residues.

This clonotype was seen at least ten times. This chain connects TRBV5-1 to TRBJ2-7, with D possibly TRBD1 on 6 matching bases. The CDR3 length is 15 residues. The V gene's germline CDR1 is SGHRS and CDR2 YFSETQ. The V end lost 2 bases, the J end lost 0 bases, and 12 bases lay between the germline ends. Here the CDR3 reads CASSFEGVSSYEQYF. CDR3 coding DNA: TGCGCCAGCAGCTTCGAGGGGGTTTCCTCCTACGAGCAGTACTTC.

This clonotype came up a few times. This chain joins TRBV18 and TRBJ2-5; 7 positions match TRBD1. Trimming took 5 bases from V and 0 from J; bases not matched to a gene: 3. CDR3 length: 14 residues. Germline lookup yields CDR1 KGHSH and CDR2 LQKENI. CDR3 DNA sequence: TGTGCCAGCTCAAAAGGGGGCGACCAAGAGACCCAGTACTTC. Residues: CASSKGGDQETQYF. The full variable domain, completed using reference TRBV18 and TRBJ2-5, is NAGVMQNPRHLVRRRGQEARLRCSPMKGHSHVYWYRQLPEEGLKFMVYLQKENIIDESGMPKERFSAEFPKEGPSILRIQQVVRGDSAAYFCASSKGGDQETQYFGPGTRLLVL.

The chain couples TRBV25-1 to TRBJ1-1; the D is unclear. Trimming shortened V by 4 bases and J by 1 base, and 13 bases separated the two germline ends. This CDR3 is 15 amino acids long. The V gene's germline CDR1 is MGHDK and CDR2 SYGVNS. CDR3 sequence reads: CASSALGEGNTEAFF. DNA for the CDR3: TGTGCCAGCAGTGCCCTCGGGGAGGGGAACACTGAAGCTTTCTTT.

In this sample, this clonotype turned up once. This chain links TRBV7-7 with TRBJ2-5; the D gene is possibly TRBD2 (6 bases). The germline V gene encodes CDR1 SSHAT and CDR2 FNYEAQ (reference sequence). The CDR3 covers 14 residues. V shed 1 base and J shed 5 bases, with 11 bases lying between them. CDR3 sequence: CASSLVSGSETQYF. CDR3 in DNA: TGTGCCAGCAGCTTAGTGTCCGGGAGTGAGACCCAGTACTTC.

The chain combines TRBV9 with TRBJ1-3; no clear D gene. The CDR3 has 14 amino acids. V was trimmed by 3 bases and J by 0 bases, leaving 7 bases between them. Germline CDR1 is SGDLS and CDR2 is YYNGEE. The CDR3 coding sequence is TGTGCCAGCAGCGCAACGAGCTCTGGAAACACCATATATTTT. Translating gives CASSATSSGNTIYF.

CDR3 region: CSVEVLERGQETQYF. The CDR3 coding sequence is TGCAGCGTTGAAGTTCTGGAAAGGGGCCAAGAGACCCAGTACTTC. This chain links TRBV29-1 with TRBJ2-5, with TRBD1 as a possible D gene (5 bases). Germline V gives CDR1 SQVTM, CDR2 ANQGSEA. CDR3 size: 15 residues. V lost 1 base to trimming and J lost 1 base, with 13 bases between them.

The table lists this clonotype with a few counts. This sequence joins TRBV5-1 and TRBJ2-1, with TRBD1 as a possible D gene (6 bases). V lost 4 bases and J 4 bases, leaving 12 bases between the germline ends. Germline-derived CDR1 and CDR2 are SGHRS and YFSETQ. CDR3 length: 14 residues. The CDR3 region is CASSDIQGYNEQFF. The CDR3 DNA reads TGCGCCAGCAGCGACATACAGGGATACAATGAGCAGTTCTTC. Looking up the rest from reference TRBV5-1 and TRBJ2-1 gives the full variable domain: KAGVTQTPRYLIKTRGQQVTLSCSPISGHRSVSWYQQTPGQGLQFLFEYFSETQRNKGNFPGRFSGRQFSNSRSEMNVSTLELGDSALYLCASSDIQGYNEQFFGPGTRLTVL.

This clonotype was observed a few times. The chain links TRBV6-1 to TRBJ2-7; TRBD2 might be the D (6 bases). This CDR3 is 13 amino acids long. Trimming cost V 7 bases and J 0 bases, with 10 bases left between them. Germline V gene sequence: CDR1 MNHNS, CDR2 SASEGT. The CDR3 loop reads CASIGTPSYEQYF. For the CDR3, the DNA is TGTGCCAGCATCGGGACTCCCTCCTACGAGCAGTACTTC.

This chain uses TRBV18 with TRBJ1-4; no clear D. The CDR3 has 15 residues. Per germline, CDR1 KGHSH and CDR2 LQKENI. Trimming left V 1 base short and J 8 bases short, with 14 bases between. DNA for the CDR3: TGTGCCAGCTCACCACGACGCAACTACGCAGAAAAACTGTTTTTT. It is translated as CASSPRRNYAEKLFF.

This clonotype was observed a few times. This rearrangement joins TRBV20-1 to TRBJ1-5; possible D gene TRBD1, 5 bases. This CDR3 is built from 17 residues. V shed 4 bases and J shed 0 bases, with 19 bases lying between them. Germline V gene data show CDR1 as DFQATT and CDR2 as SNEGSKA (reference sequence). The CDR3: CSAIKDSGKLSNQPQHF. In nucleotides, the CDR3 is TGCAGTGCTATCAAGGACTCAGGGAAGCTTAGCAATCAGCCCCAGCATTTT.

The chain recombines TRBV27 with TRBJ1-3; D unclear. The CDR3 runs to 16 residues. Germline V gene data show CDR1 as MNHEY and CDR2 as SMNVEV (reference sequence). With 5 bases removed from V and 4 bases from J, the gap between germline ends came to 18 bases. The CDR3 loop reads CASSPMLQGYGNTIYF. CDR3 sequence (DNA): TGTGCCAGCAGTCCGATGTTGCAAGGTTACGGAAACACCATATATTTT.

J is TRBJ2-1 and V is TRBV7-9; no firm D call. The CDR3 extends over 13 amino acids. Trimming pared 2 bases from V and 6 bases from J, leaving 8 bases between. CDR1 and CDR2 from the germline V gene are SEHNR and FQNEAQ (reference sequence). The chain's CDR3 is CASSLLEVNEQFF. The DNA of the CDR3 is TGTGCCAGCAGCTTACTTGAGGTCAATGAGCAGTTCTTC. Full variable domain (rest looked up from reference TRBV7-9 and TRBJ2-1): DTGVSQNPRHKITKRGQNVTFRCDPISEHNRLYWYRQTLGQGPEFLTYFQNEAQLEKSRLLSDRFSAERPKGSFSTLEIQRTEQGDSAMYLCASSLLEVNEQFFGPGTRLTVL.

The V gene is TRBV3-1, the J gene TRBJ2-1; 10 nucleotides match TRBD2. This CDR3 spans 15 amino acids. J gave up 10 bases and V 0 bases, and 6 bases lay outside the gene matches. Germline assignment: CDR1 LGHDT and CDR2 YNNKEL (reference sequence). The CDR3 region is CASSQESSGGHEQFF. In nucleotides, the CDR3 is TGTGCCAGCAGCCAAGAATCTAGCGGGGGCCACGAGCAGTTCTTC.

V is TRBV7-9 and J is TRBJ2-4; 8 bases are a match to TRBD2. The CDR3 runs to 13 residues. Losses at the gene ends were 5 bases for V and 5 bases for J; bases not matched to a gene: 2. Germline V gene data show CDR1 as SEHNR and CDR2 as FQNEAQ (reference sequence). CDR3 amino acids: CASSKAGENIQYF. CDR3 nucleotide sequence: TGTGCCAGCAGCAAAGCGGGGGAAAACATTCAGTACTTC.

This clonotype was counted only a few times. This rearrangement joins TRBV5-1 to TRBJ2-7; D gene unclear. The CDR3 contains 15 residues. CDR1 is SGHRS, CDR2 YFSETQ, per germline. Between the trimmed V and J ends, which lost 3 bases and 3 bases, there was a span of 16 bases. As DNA, the CDR3 is TGCGCCAGCAGCTCAGCCCTCACCCCTGGCTACGAGCAGTACTTC. Its translation is CASSSALTPGYEQYF.

Only a few counts were recorded for this clonotype. The chain joins TRBV13 to TRBJ2-6, with D tentatively TRBD2 (5 bases). Germline CDR1 reads PRHDT; CDR2 reads FYEKMQ (reference sequence). The ends were cut back, 3 bases at V and 7 bases at J, with 16 bases in the middle. This CDR3 region has 16 residues. In DNA, the CDR3 is TGTGCCAGCAGCTTCGGGGTGCCGGACGGCGCCAACGTCCTGACTTTC. The encoded protein is CASSFGVPDGANVLTF. Filled out from reference TRBV13 and TRBJ2-6, the complete variable domain reads AAGVIQSPRHLIKEKRETATLKCYPIPRHDTVYWYQQGPGQDPQFLISFYEKMQSDKGSIPDRFSAQQFSDYHSELNMSSLELGDSALYFCASSFGVPDGANVLTFGAGSRLTVL.

The chain has TRBV5-4 and TRBJ1-4; D ambiguous. V gave up 0 bases and J gave up 0 bases, with 9 bases separating them. The CDR3 loop spans 16 amino acids. Germline values: CDR1 SGHNT, CDR2 YYREEE (reference sequence). The CDR3 is CASSLEPVATNEKLFF. DNA for the CDR3: TGTGCCAGCAGCTTGGAGCCGGTGGCAACTAATGAAAAACTGTTTTTT.

The chain is built from TRBV7-9 and TRBJ2-7; D unresolved. V dropped 1 base and J dropped 6 bases, with 10 bases sitting between them. The CDR3 totals 13 residues. Per germline, CDR1 SEHNR and CDR2 FQNEAQ (reference sequence). The CDR3 spells CASSLVVLGEQYF. Written as DNA, the CDR3 is TGTGCCAGCAGCTTAGTGGTACTCGGCGAGCAGTACTTC.

This clonotype came up many times. The rearrangement links TRBV5-8 to TRBJ2-3, with D uncertain. Deletions cut 7 bases from V and 2 bases from J, with 14 bases between. CDR3 length: 14 amino acids. CDR1 is SGHTS, CDR2 YDEGEE, per germline. As DNA, the CDR3 is TGTGCCAGCCGCCGGATCGGGCTCACAGATACGCAGTATTTT. Protein product: CASRRIGLTDTQYF.

In this sample, this clonotype turned up many times. This rearrangement joins TRBV20-1 to TRBJ2-1; D unresolved. V lost 3 bases and J lost 7, with 4 bases in between. There are 10 residues in the CDR3. The germline CDR1 and CDR2 sequences are DFQATT and SNEGSKA (reference sequence). CDR3 DNA sequence: TGCAGTGCTAGTTCGAATGAGCAGTTCTTC. Translation gives CSASSNEQFF.

This clonotype occurred a few times. J is TRBJ2-1 and V is TRBV5-1, with D unclear. V shed 4 bases and J shed 8 bases, with 28 bases lying between them. This CDR3 contains 18 residues. CDR1 is SGHRS, CDR2 YFSETQ, per germline. The CDR3 loop reads CASSPNPPSASFIDEQFF. Here the CDR3 DNA reads TGCGCCAGCAGCCCGAATCCTCCATCTGCATCCTTTATCGATGAGCAGTTCTTC.

This clonotype came up a few times. V and J are TRBV12-3 or TRBV12-4 and TRBJ2-1, with TRBD2 as a possible D gene (6 bases). Trimming left V 6 bases short and J 11 bases short, with 14 bases between. This CDR3 comprises 12 residues. CDR3 protein: CASRSQTRQQFF. The CDR3, as DNA: TGTGCCAGCAGGTCTCAGACTAGGCAGCAGTTCTTC.

The chain recombines TRBV11-2 with TRBJ2-7; maybe TRBD1 (6 bases). The germline V gene has CDR1 SGHAT and CDR2 FQNNGV. V shed 0 bases and J shed 2 bases, with 11 bases lying between them. This CDR3 has 15 amino acids. CDR3 region: CASSLDIQGPYEQYF. The DNA of the CDR3 is TGTGCCAGCAGCTTAGATATCCAGGGGCCCTACGAGCAGTACTTC.

This chain links TRBV20-1 with TRBJ2-3; 8 positions match TRBD2. V was clipped by 6 bases and J by 7 bases; unmatched bases: 12. From germline, CDR1 is DFQATT and CDR2 SNEGSKA (reference sequence). The CDR3 totals 14 residues. CDR3 sequence reads: CSAPHTREGHTQYF. CDR3 bases: TGCAGTGCACCTCACACTCGGGAGGGCCATACGCAGTATTTT.